Here is one T cell receptor (beta chain) with its context. The antigen remains undetermined. PCR used 60 Vbeta primers and 13 Jbeta primers. Repertoires were generated with immunoSEQ multiplex PCR, while TCRdb's copy carries only in-frame clones and drops some. The sample holds some 98,000 clones, around 76% seen once. The data are from a study of cytomegalovirus exposure and HLA in healthy donors. Findings and caveats of the study: According to a later analysis, most TCR beta chains associated with CMV appeared HLA-restricted. Diagnosis of cytomegalovirus status made by the classifier reportedly showed high specificity and sensitivity.

As for the donors, each was a healthy bone marrow donor. From germline, CDR1 is SNHLY and CDR2 FYNNEI. This CDR3 has 17 amino acids. Deletions cut 7 bases from V and 0 bases from J, with 21 bases between. This chain links TRBV2 with TRBJ1-1; D might be TRBD1 (5 bases). The TCR sequence derives from a human donor in good health. Material for sequencing was PBMCs. Written as DNA, the CDR3 is TGTGCCAGCAATCAGGGTCTAAACAGCAAGTTGAACACTGAAGCTTTCTTT. Translating it yields CASNQGLNSKLNTEAFF.